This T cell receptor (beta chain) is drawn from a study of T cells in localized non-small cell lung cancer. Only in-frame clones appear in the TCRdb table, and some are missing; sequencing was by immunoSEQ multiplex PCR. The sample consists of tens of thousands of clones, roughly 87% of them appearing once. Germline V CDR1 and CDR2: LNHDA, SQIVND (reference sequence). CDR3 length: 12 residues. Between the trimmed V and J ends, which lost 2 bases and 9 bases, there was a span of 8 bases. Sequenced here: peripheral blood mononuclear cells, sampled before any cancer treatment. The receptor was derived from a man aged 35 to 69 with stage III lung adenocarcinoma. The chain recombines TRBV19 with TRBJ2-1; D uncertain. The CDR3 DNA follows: TGTGCCAGTAGTATACAGGAAAGTGAGCAGTTCTTC. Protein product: CASSIQESEQFF.